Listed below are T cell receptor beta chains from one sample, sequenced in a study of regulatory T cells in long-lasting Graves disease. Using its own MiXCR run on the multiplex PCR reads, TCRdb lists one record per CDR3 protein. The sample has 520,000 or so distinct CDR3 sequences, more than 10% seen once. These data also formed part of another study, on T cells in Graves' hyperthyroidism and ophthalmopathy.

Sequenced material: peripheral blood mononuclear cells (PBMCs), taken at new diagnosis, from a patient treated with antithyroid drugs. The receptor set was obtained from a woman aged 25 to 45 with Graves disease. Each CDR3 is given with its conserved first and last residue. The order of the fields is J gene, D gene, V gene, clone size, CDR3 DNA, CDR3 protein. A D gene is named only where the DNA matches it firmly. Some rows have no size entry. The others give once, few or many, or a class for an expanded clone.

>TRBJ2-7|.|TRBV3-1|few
TGTGCCAGCAGCCCCGCGGGGCGAAGGGACGAGCAGTACTTC
CASSPAGRRDEQYF
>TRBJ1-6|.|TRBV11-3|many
TGTGCCAGCAGCTTATATGGGGGCTCACCCCTCCACTTT
CASSLYGGSPLHF
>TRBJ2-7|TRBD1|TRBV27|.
TGTGCCAGCAAAAAAGCGGGACAGGGCTTTGACGAGCAGTACTTC
CASKKAGQGFDEQYF
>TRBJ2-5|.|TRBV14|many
TGTGCCAGCAGCCAAGCTGAGGGAAAGACCCAGTACTTC
CASSQAEGKTQYF
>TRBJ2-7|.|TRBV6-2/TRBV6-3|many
TGTGCCAGCAGTTATGACGGAAGAATTGCTAGCCCCTACGAGCAGTACTTC
CASSYDGRIASPYEQYF
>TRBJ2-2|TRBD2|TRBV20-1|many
TGCAGTGCTAGAGGGGGGGGAATTAGCGGAACGAACACCGGGGAGCTGTTTTTT
CSARGGGISGTNTGELFF
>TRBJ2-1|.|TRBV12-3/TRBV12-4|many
TGTGCCAGCAGTCCAGTCTACAATGAGCAGTTCTTC
CASSPVYNEQFF
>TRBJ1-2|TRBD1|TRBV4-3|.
TGCGCCAGCAGCCAAGACGGGGGACAGAGCCCTAACTATGGCTACACCTTC
CASSQDGGQSPNYGYTF
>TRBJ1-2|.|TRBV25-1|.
TGTGCCAGCAGTGAATTCGGGACGGTCTATGGCTACACCTTC
CASSEFGTVYGYTF
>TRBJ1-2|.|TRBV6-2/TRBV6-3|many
TGTGCCAGCACCCGGGCGGGGTACTATGGCTACACCTTC
CASTRAGYYGYTF
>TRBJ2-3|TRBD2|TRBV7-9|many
TGTGCCAGCAGCTTACGTGGAAGACTAGCGGGATCTCTCACAGATACGCAGTATTTT
CASSLRGRLAGSLTDTQYF
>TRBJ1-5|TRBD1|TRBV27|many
TGTGCCAGCAGTCCCAGTACAGGGGTCGGTCAGCCCCAGCATTTT
CASSPSTGVGQPQHF
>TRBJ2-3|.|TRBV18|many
TGTGCCAGCTCACCAATCCAGCGGAGCACAGATACGCAGTATTTT
CASSPIQRSTDTQYF
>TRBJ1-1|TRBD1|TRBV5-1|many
TGCGCCAGCAGCCGCCAACAGGGGCCCACGAACACTGAAGCTTTCTTT
CASSRQQGPTNTEAFF
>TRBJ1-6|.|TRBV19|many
TGTGCCAGTAGTACGCGCCCTCCCAGCCGAAATTCACCCCTCCACTTT
CASSTRPPSRNSPLHF
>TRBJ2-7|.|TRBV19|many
TGTGCCACCGGGACTCCTTACGAGCAGTACTTC
CATGTPYEQYF
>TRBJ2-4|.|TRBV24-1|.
TGTGCCACCAGTGATTTTTCAGGGGGGAACATTCAGTACTTC
CATSDFSGGNIQYF
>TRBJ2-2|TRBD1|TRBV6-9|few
TGTGCCAGCAGTTACTCCCCAGGGGGCACCGGGGAGCTGTTTTTT
CASSYSPGGTGELFF
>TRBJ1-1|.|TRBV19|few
TGTGCCAGTAGTATAGAGGGAGTAACTGAAGCTTTCTTT
CASSIEGVTEAFF
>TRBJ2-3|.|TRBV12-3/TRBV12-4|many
TGTGCCAGCAGTTTGGAAGGACGCTTAGGGCACTCTCCGGACCCGAATACGCAGTATTTT
CASSLEGRLGHSPDPNTQYF
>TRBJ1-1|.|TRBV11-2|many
TGTGCCAGCAGCCAATCCTGGCCAGGAACTGAAGCTTTCTTT
CASSQSWPGTEAFF
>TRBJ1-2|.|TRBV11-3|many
TGTGCCAGCAGCTCAAGCTGGGCATCCGACAACTATGGCTACACCTTC
CASSSSWASDNYGYTF
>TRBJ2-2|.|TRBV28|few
TGTGCCAGCAGTTCCGGGCTAGGGGGCGCCCGGGAGCTGCTTTTT
CASSSGLGGARELLF
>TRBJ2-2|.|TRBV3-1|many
TGTGCCAGCAGCCTCGGGGCAGGAGGCACCGGGGAGCTGTTTTTT
CASSLGAGGTGELFF
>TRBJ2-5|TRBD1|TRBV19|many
TGTGCCAGTAGTGGGCTCGGGACAGGGGAAGAGACCCAGTACTTC
CASSGLGTGEETQYF
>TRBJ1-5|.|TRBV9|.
TGTGCCAGCAGCCCCGAGGGTCGCAGCAATCAGCCCCAGCATTTT
CASSPEGRSNQPQHF
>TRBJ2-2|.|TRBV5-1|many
TGCGCCACCCGACAGGTTCTTAACACCGGGGAGCTGTTTTTT
CATRQVLNTGELFF
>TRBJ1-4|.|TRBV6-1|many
TGTGCCAGCAGTGAAGATGGGATAAATGAAAAACTGTTTTTT
CASSEDGINEKLFF
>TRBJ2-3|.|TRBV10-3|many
TGTGCCATCAAGGGGGACCCAAGCACAGATACGCAGTATTTT
CAIKGDPSTDTQYF
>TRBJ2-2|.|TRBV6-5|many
TGTGCCAGCAGTTACCAGAAAAACACCGGGGAGCTGTTTTTT
CASSYQKNTGELFF
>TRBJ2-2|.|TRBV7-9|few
TGTGCCAGCAGCTTAGCTTGGAGCCTCTTGACCGGGGAGCTGTTTTTT
CASSLAWSLLTGELFF
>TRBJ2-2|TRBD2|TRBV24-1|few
TGTGCCACCAGTGATTCTTTAGCGGGCGGCACCGGGGAGCTGTTTTTT
CATSDSLAGGTGELFF
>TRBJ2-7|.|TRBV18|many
TGTGCCAGCTCACTAGATGATCGAAAAACCTACGAGCAGTACTTC
CASSLDDRKTYEQYF
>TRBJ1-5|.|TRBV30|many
TGTGCCTGGAGTGTATTGGGGGGGCCGGGTCAGCCCCAGCATTTT
CAWSVLGGPGQPQHF